The present T cell receptor (beta chain) was sequenced within a study of blood T cells in healthy people across ages (dated by TCRdb to between 2014 and 2017). For context, the study as a whole: In model experiments, template switching captured roughly one uniquely barcoded TCR beta cDNA molecule for every two T cells. Donors of different ages were randomly distributed across sequencing lanes to avoid experimental bias. To track age-related changes in TCR beta repertoire diversity, the study relied on deep sequencing normalized with unique cDNA molecular identifiers. For two donors (one aged 18 to 29 and one aged 80 or older), the study analyzed two additional independent replicas of 1 million unique cDNA reads from the same blood draw. Donors were grouped into four age groups: young (average roughly 17 years), middle-aged (39), aged (around 60) and long-lived (approximately 78). Overall results and qualifications from the work: Bulk unsorted PBMC profiling prevented conclusive comparison of naive and antigen-experienced compartments. The percentage of naive T cells measured by flow cytometry correlated strongly with observed TCR beta diversity. Total diversity estimates from one million sequenced T cells were considered lower bounds and underestimates. Observed TCR beta diversity per million T cells fell roughly linearly with age, and a significant reduction was already apparent by age about 38. Because the CMV infection status of the donors was unknown, age-related changes in expanded clonotypes may potentially have been confounded. Compared with the aged group, the long-lived group had more naive CD4+ T cells, fewer expanded clones and increased TCR diversity, suggesting age selection.

Systemically healthy Caucasian individuals from Russia, about 38 in total and aged about 6 to 100 years, were included as donors. Each donor gave roughly 9.5 milliliters of peripheral blood, collected into EDTA-treated Vacutainer tubes. Ficoll-Paque density-gradient centrifugation was used to isolate PBMCs, with at least 6.5 million per sample. Trizol reagent was used to extract total RNA from the PBMCs, yielding at least 6 micrograms per sample. Naive CD45RAhigh/CD27high T cell percentages were measured by flow cytometry on a PBMC aliquot from every donor. Library method: 5' RACE. The instrument was an Illumina HiSeq 2500. The second PCR ran for about 7 to 11 cycles and used a J-beta primer mix along with a sample-barcoded 5' primer. A unique molecular identifier was introduced onto each TCR beta cDNA molecule by a template-switch 5' adaptor carrying 12 random nucleotides. Each sample yielded at least 2.5 million CDR3-containing paired-end reads. First-strand cDNA synthesis was performed from all RNA using the Mint cDNA synthesis kit, with priming by a TRBC-specific oligonucleotide. All cDNA was treated with uracil-DNA glycosylase and then went through a first 18-cycle PCR with the universal primers M1SS and BC2_uni_R. In the original analysis: Each sample was normalized by randomly selecting 1 million high-quality reads, each carrying a distinct molecular identifier. Instead of being binned into consensus sequences, reads that shared molecular identifiers were thrown out. CDR3 identification, clonotype clustering and error correction used MiTCR with a Q25 quality threshold and the strictest error-elimination algorithm. A nonparametric unseen species model with Euler transformation was used to estimate lower-bound total TCR beta diversity. TCRdb passed the public sequencing reads through fastp at Q25 and MiXCR, retaining productive beta sequences. CDR3 protein sequences are deduplicated, and each keeps its most common genes and DNA. The V and J calls come from TCRdb's annotation, not from the publication. This sample has 850,000 to 1,000,000 distinct CDR3 sequences in its table, and roughly 50% of those were observed once. The top ten clonotypes cover around an eighth of the sample.

Relative to germline, V is missing 6 bases and J is missing 5 bases, with 4 bases of the junction outside any gene match. The CDR3 starts with the cysteine, ends with the phenylalanine, and has 13 residues. The read is trimmed to its CDR3 DNA, 39 bases read in frame from base 1. CDR1 and CDR2, looked up from the germline V gene, are SGHTA and FQGNSA. This clonotype occurred a few times. It lacks a known antigen. The sample holds no much larger clone one base away, and base qualities are not on file. The V gene is TRBV7-2 and the J gene is TRBJ1-1; a stretch of 9 junction bases matches TRBD1. The source is a man younger than 45 in good health. The sequencing input was blood. The nucleotide sequence reads as follows: TGTGCCAGCAGAACAGGGGGCGCGACTGAAGCTTTCTTT. Translated, it reads CASRTGGATEAFF. The entire variable domain, with the stretches around the CDR3 drawn from the reference TRBV7-2 and TRBJ1-1 proteins, is GAGVSQSPSNKVTEKGKDVELRCDPISGHTALYWYRQSLGQGLEFLIYFQGNSAPDKSGLPSDRFSAERTGGSVSTLTIQRTQQEDSAVYLCASRTGGATEAFFGQGTRLTVV.